The 5 T cell receptor beta chains reported below all come from one sample, sequenced in a study of blood T cell dynamics during melanoma immunotherapy. Time point indicated: pre-treatment baseline. Libraries were prepared by immunoSEQ multiplex PCR; TCRdb keeps only in-frame clonotypes and omits some of them. The table has over 13,000 clones, over 65% seen once. The sequencing here drew on blood, taken from a patient treated with checkpoint blockade. These receptors were collected from a human donor with melanoma.

This rearrangement joins TRBV28 to TRBJ1-4; D is unclear. Deletions cut 2 bases from V and 7 bases from J, with 14 bases between. CDR1 MDHEN and CDR2 SYDVKM come from the germline V gene. This CDR3 contains 15 residues. The DNA of the CDR3 is TGTGCCAGCAGTTTAGCGAGGGAGGGCGGTGAAAAACTGTTTTTT. This codes for CASSLAREGGEKLFF.

V and J are TRBV14 and TRBJ1-6; 8 bases match TRBD1. This CDR3 is built from 14 residues. Per germline, CDR1 SGHDN and CDR2 FVKESK. With 6 bases clipped from V and 7 bases from J, the junction kept 5 bases outside the gene matches. In DNA form, the CDR3 reads TGTGCCAGCAGGCTGACAGGGGTAAATTCACCCCTCCACTTT. Translated: CASRLTGVNSPLHF. The whole variable domain, filled in from reference TRBV14 and TRBJ1-6, reads EAGVTQFPSHSVIEKGQTVTLRCDPISGHDNLYWYRRVMGKEIKFLLHFVKESKQDESGMPNNRFLAERTGGTYSTLKVQPAELEDSGVYFCASRLTGVNSPLHFGNGTRLTVT.

The rearrangement links TRBV6-1 to TRBJ2-2, with D hard to call. The CDR3 loop spans 15 amino acids. Germline assignment: CDR1 MNHNS and CDR2 SASEGT. With 7 bases removed from V and 1 base from J, the gap between germline ends came to 13 bases. CDR3 nucleotides: TGTGCCAGCACCTATTATGGAGAGAACACCGGGGAGCTGTTTTTT. It is translated as CASTYYGENTGELFF.

V gene TRBV2 combines with J gene TRBJ1-2; possibly TRBD1 for D (5 bases). V was cut by 3 bases and J by 2 bases, with 10 bases left in between. The CDR3 contains 14 residues. Germline-derived CDR1 and CDR2 are SNHLY and FYNNEI. CDR3 sequence: CASSDRAGNYGYTF. The CDR3 DNA is TGTGCCAGCAGTGACCGGGCAGGGAACTATGGCTACACCTTC. Combining the CDR3 with reference TRBV2 and TRBJ1-2 gives the whole variable domain EPEVTQTPSHQVTQMGQEVILRCVPISNHLYFYWYRQILGQKVEFLVSFYNNEISEKSEIFDDQFSVERPDGSNFTLKIRSTKLEDSAMYFCASSDRAGNYGYTFGSGTRLTVV.

For this clone: Other DNA sequences of this sample code for an identical CDR3. V gene TRBV18 combines with J gene TRBJ1-1; D uncertain. V was clipped by 1 base and J by 0 bases, with 3 bases between them. CDR3 length equals 13 residues. Looked up from germline, CDR1 is KGHSH and CDR2 is LQKENI. The CDR3: CASSPRLNTEAFF. CDR3 bases: TGTGCCAGCTCACCACGGCTGAACACTGAAGCTTTCTTT.